Below are 23 T cell receptor beta chains sequenced from a single sample in a study of blood T cells in healthy people across ages (dated by TCRdb to the mid-2010s). Libraries came from 5' RACE. For sequencing, an Illumina HiSeq 2500 was employed. A second roughly 6 to 11 cycle PCR used a sample-barcoded 5' primer and a J-beta primer mix. TCRdb applied fastp at Q25 and MiXCR to the public reads, then kept only in-frame beta chains. Under each unique CDR3 protein, matching rows form one entry showing the most common genes and DNA. In all, the sample holds roughly 1.5 million distinct CDR3 sequences, and approximately 43% of those were seen once. The ten most abundant clones make up approximately 4.1% of the sample. Sequenced sample: blood. The source of these receptors is a young woman in good health.

V is TRBV7-2 and J is TRBJ1-1, with no clear D. Germline V gives CDR1 SGHTA, CDR2 FQGNSA. Trimming shortened V by 4 bases and J by 1 base, and 10 bases separated the two germline ends. This CDR3 comprises 14 residues. In nucleotides, the CDR3 is TGTGCCAGCAGCTCGAGCTTGGGGAACACTGAAGCTTTCTTT. Protein sequence: CASSSSLGNTEAFF.

The chain carries TRBV6-1 and TRBJ1-1; possible D gene TRBD1, 6 bases. The CDR3 loop spans 13 amino acids. The germline gives CDR1 MNHNS, CDR2 SASEGT. The V gene lost 1 base and the J gene lost 7 bases, with 10 bases spanning the gap. The CDR3 is CASSEGGQVEAFF. The DNA for the CDR3 is TGTGCCAGCAGTGAAGGGGGGCAAGTTGAAGCTTTCTTT.

As regards this clonotype: At one end the junction does not follow the germline gene, possibly because of a read error. V and J are TRBV11-2 and TRBJ1-2, with D perhaps TRBD1 (5 bases). This CDR3 is 16 amino acids long. Germline V gene data show CDR1 as SGHAT and CDR2 as FQNNGV. The CDR3 DNA follows: TGTGCCAGCACCCCTCCCGGACACGTTCCTAACGATGGCTACACCTTC. This sequence encodes CASTPPGHVPNDGYTF.

The chain combines TRBV4-1 with TRBJ1-4; TRBD1 is a possible D gene (5 bases). The CDR3 contains 14 residues. The germline V gene encodes CDR1 MGHRA and CDR2 YSYEKL. V shed 8 bases and J shed 7 bases, with 17 bases lying between them. CDR3 nucleotide sequence: TGCGCCAGCGGCGAGGGCGGGGGGTTTGAAAAACTGTTTTTT. Protein sequence: CASGEGGGFEKLFF.

The sample holds a few counts of this clonotype. The V gene is TRBV10-3, the J gene TRBJ2-4; 7 bases are a match to TRBD2. The CDR3 totals 18 residues. V was pared by 0 bases and J by 0 bases, with 8 bases of the junction left unmatched. Per the germline V gene, CDR1 is ENHRY and CDR2 is SYGVKD. The CDR3 region is CAISESGGAKIAKNIQYF. The DNA of the CDR3 is TGTGCCATCAGTGAGTCGGGAGGGGCGAAAATAGCCAAAAACATTCAGTACTTC.

This clonotype was counted only a few times. This chain connects TRBV27 to TRBJ2-7; tentative D call: TRBD1 (6 bases). From germline, CDR1 is MNHEY and CDR2 SMNVEV (reference sequence). Between the trimmed V and J ends, which lost 5 bases and 3 bases, there was a span of 11 bases. The CDR3 loop spans 13 amino acids. The CDR3 coding sequence is TGTGCCAGCAGTGTGGGGACATACTACGAGCAGTACTTC. Amino acids: CASSVGTYYEQYF.

This clonotype was seen once. The chain couples TRBV9 to TRBJ2-2, with D possibly being TRBD1 or TRBD2 (7 bases each). Trimming removed 5 bases from V and 5 bases from J, with 22 bases in between. The CDR3 covers 17 residues. CDR1 SGDLS and CDR2 YYNGEE come from the germline V gene. CDR3 region: CASSQGGQGIGTGELFF. Here the CDR3 DNA reads TGTGCCAGCAGTCAGGGGGGGCAGGGCATCGGAACCGGGGAGCTGTTTTTT.

The V gene is TRBV20-1, the J gene TRBJ2-2; no clear D. Germline assignment: CDR1 DFQATT and CDR2 SNEGSKA (reference sequence). V gave up 7 bases and J gave up 1 base, with 10 bases separating them. The CDR3 is made up of 13 amino acids. The CDR3 reads CSVAAQNTGELFF. The CDR3 bases are TGCAGTGTGGCAGCCCAGAACACCGGGGAGCTGTTTTTT.

CDR3 DNA sequence: TGCAGCGTTCTGGACAGGGGGACGAACACTGAAGCTTTCTTT. This sequence encodes CSVLDRGTNTEAFF. This rearrangement joins TRBV29-1 to TRBJ1-1, with 10 bases matching TRBD1. V trimming: 5 bases; J trimming: 1 base; junction bases outside the gene matches: 4. Germline loops: CDR1 SQVTM, CDR2 ANQGSEA. The CDR3 is 14 amino acids.

At least ten counts were recorded for this clonotype. The chain carries TRBV29-1 and TRBJ2-1, with D perhaps matching TRBD1 or TRBD2 (6 bases each). V lost 1 base and J lost 9, with 16 bases in between. Germline V gene data show CDR1 as SQVTM and CDR2 as ANQGSEA. The CDR3 contains 14 residues. The CDR3 region is CSVEVGGPGTEQFF. The CDR3 DNA follows: TGCAGCGTTGAAGTGGGGGGCCCAGGAACTGAGCAGTTCTTC.

The CDR3 sequence is CSVTDSGYGYTF. The CDR3, as DNA: TGCAGCGTTACGGACTCAGGCTATGGCTACACCTTC. This sequence joins TRBV29-1 and TRBJ1-2; D is unclear. V gave up 5 bases and J gave up 4 bases, with 11 bases separating them. This CDR3 is built from 12 residues. Germline V gene sequence: CDR1 SQVTM, CDR2 ANQGSEA.

The chain recombines TRBV4-1 with TRBJ2-7; D gene uncertain. Germline V CDR1 and CDR2: MGHRA, YSYEKL. With 1 base removed from V and 0 bases from J, the gap between germline ends came to 19 bases. The CDR3 contains 18 residues. In DNA form, the CDR3 reads TGCGCCAGCAGCCAAGTCAGACTGGTAGGAACCGACTCCTACGAGCAGTACTTC. As protein: CASSQVRLVGTDSYEQYF.

The chain links TRBV3-1 to TRBJ2-3; the D gene is possibly TRBD2 (5 bases). V was cut by 3 bases and J by 1 base, with 17 bases left in between. The CDR3 extends over 17 amino acids. Germline V gene data show CDR1 as LGHDT and CDR2 as YNNKEL (reference sequence). For the CDR3, the DNA is TGTGCCAGCAGCCAGACGGGTAGCGCTCGACGCACAGATACGCAGTATTTT. Its protein product is CASSQTGSARRTDTQYF.

The chain links TRBV20-1 to TRBJ2-1; the match to TRBD1 covers 10 bases. V lost 1 base to trimming and J lost 5 bases; unmatched junction nucleotides: 8. CDR1 is DFQATT and CDR2 is SNEGSKA in the germline V gene (reference sequence). The CDR3 is made up of 16 amino acids. The CDR3 DNA is TGCAGTGCTAGAGGGGGCGGACAGGGGGTCGACAATGAGCAGTTCTTC. Protein: CSARGGGQGVDNEQFF.

The V gene is TRBV4-3, the J gene TRBJ1-1, with TRBD1 identical over 9 bases. This CDR3 has 15 residues. Germline-derived CDR1 and CDR2 are LGHNA and YSLEER. J was trimmed by 1 base and V by 3 bases; bases with no gene match: 3. CDR3 sequence (DNA): TGCGCCAGCAGCCAGTGGGGACAGGGGAACACTGAAGCTTTCTTT. Its translation: CASSQWGQGNTEAFF.

Here the CDR3 reads CSATLAGGLTGELFF. The CDR3 DNA follows: TGCAGTGCTACTCTAGCGGGGGGGCTCACCGGGGAGCTGTTTTTT. This chain uses TRBV20-1 with TRBJ2-2; TRBD2 aligns across 12 bases. The junction had 4 bases not matched to a gene; V was cut back by 4 bases and J by 4 bases. CDR1 is DFQATT, CDR2 SNEGSKA, per germline (reference sequence). The CDR3 totals 15 residues.

In its sample, this clonotype was seen a few times. In nucleotides, the CDR3 is TGCAGTGTTAGGGGACCCTCATCGGACGAGCAGTACTTC. Its protein is CSVRGPSSDEQYF. The rearrangement uses TRBV20-1 and TRBJ2-4; either TRBD1 or TRBD2 may supply D (5 bases each). The J call may be incorrect, as the DNA end agrees better with TRBJ2-7. Looked up from germline, CDR1 is DFQATT and CDR2 is SNEGSKA (reference sequence). The CDR3 loop spans 13 amino acids.

V usage is TRBV27 and J usage is TRBJ2-5; 10 bases are a match to TRBD1. CDR3 size: 14 residues. The V segment lost 3 bases and the J segment 5 bases; nucleotides outside the gene matches: 3. CDR1 is MNHEY and CDR2 is SMNVEV in the germline V gene (reference sequence). CDR3 sequence reads: CASSLETGGETQYF. In DNA form, the CDR3 reads TGTGCCAGCAGTTTGGAGACAGGGGGCGAGACCCAGTACTTC.

This clonotype was observed a few times. The chain couples TRBV3-1 to TRBJ2-1; 7 positions agree with TRBD2. The CDR3 is made up of 16 amino acids. V shed 4 bases and J 4 bases; nucleotides not matched to a gene: 10. Germline V gene data show CDR1 as LGHDT and CDR2 as YNNKEL (reference sequence). The CDR3: CASSLQTGGSYNEQFF. CDR3 DNA sequence: TGTGCCAGCAGCCTACAGACGGGGGGTAGTTACAATGAGCAGTTCTTC.

This chain joins TRBV7-8 and TRBJ1-5, with D possibly being TRBD1 (5 bases). Germline CDR1 is SGHVS and CDR2 is FQNEAQ. V dropped 1 base and J dropped 0 bases, with 10 bases sitting between them. This CDR3 has 16 amino acids. The CDR3 DNA sequence: TGTGCCAGCAGCTTAGAGGGGACGTTTAGCAATCAGCCCCAGCATTTT. Translating gives CASSLEGTFSNQPQHF.

The chain recombines TRBV20-1 with TRBJ1-4; D ambiguous. This CDR3 contains 15 residues. Germline V lookup: CDR1 DFQATT, CDR2 SNEGSKA (reference sequence). V lost 0 bases and J lost 1, with 9 bases in between. CDR3 region: CSARDWQLTNEKLFF. As DNA, the CDR3 is TGCAGTGCTAGAGATTGGCAGCTAACTAATGAAAAACTGTTTTTT.

This clonotype was observed a few times. The J gene is TRBJ2-7, the V gene TRBV5-1; TRBD1 aligns across 8 bases. After removal of 2 bases from V and 1 base from J, the junction contained 5 bases not matched to a gene. From germline, CDR1 is SGHRS and CDR2 YFSETQ. The length of the CDR3 is 15 residues. In nucleotides, the CDR3 is TGCGCCAGCAGCTTCTTGGACAGGGCATCCTACGAGCAGTACTTC. Protein: CASSFLDRASYEQYF.

The chain recombines TRBV9 with TRBJ1-5; weak D call: TRBD1 (6 bases). The CDR3 is 18 amino acids. Trimming took 0 bases from V and 5 from J, leaving 21 bases between them. The germline V gene encodes CDR1 SGDLS and CDR2 YYNGEE. CDR3 nucleotide sequence: TGTGCCAGCAGCGTAGCTTCGGGACACTCCCTAGGGGATCAGCCCCAGCATTTT. As protein: CASSVASGHSLGDQPQHF.